This TCR beta chain was captured in a study of T cells in women clearing cervical HPV infection. This CDR3 has 12 residues. Per germline, CDR1 DFQATT and CDR2 SNEGSKA (reference sequence). Worth noting for this clone: The read falls 3 residues short of the CDR3 end, and the missing part is taken from the germline J gene.

Produced via immunoSEQ multiplex PCR; TCRdb's table is partial and in-frame only. The sample's table shows around 30,000 clones. The sequenced material came from blood buffy coat. The sequence came from a woman between 18 and 70 years old with a cervical HPV16 infection that either progressed to CIN3+ or cleared (not recorded which). V and J are TRBV20-1 and TRBJ1-1, with 7 bases lining up with TRBD1. The CDR3 bases that were read are TGCAGTGCCTCTGACAGGGAGGTGCTC. Translating gives CSASDREVL. The full CDR3 is CSASDREVLAFF.